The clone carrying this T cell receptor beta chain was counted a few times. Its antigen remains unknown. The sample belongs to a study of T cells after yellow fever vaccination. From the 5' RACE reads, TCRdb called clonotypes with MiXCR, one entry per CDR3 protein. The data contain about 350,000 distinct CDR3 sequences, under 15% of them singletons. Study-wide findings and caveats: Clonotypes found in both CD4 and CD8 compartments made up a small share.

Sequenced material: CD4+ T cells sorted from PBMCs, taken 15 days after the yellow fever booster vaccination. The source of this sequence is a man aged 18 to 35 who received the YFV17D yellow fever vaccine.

Here the CDR3 reads CASSSRPGLANTYEQYV. The CDR3 region has the DNA TGTGCCAGCAGTTCCCGGCCGGGACTAGCGAATACCTACGAGCAGTACGTC. The chain combines TRBV6-2 or TRBV6-3 with TRBJ2-7; 10 bases map to TRBD2. Germline V gene lookup returns CDR1 MNHEY and CDR2 SVGEGT. The CDR3 has 17 amino acids. V trimming: 4 bases; J trimming: 2 bases; junction bases outside the gene matches: 11.